The sequence of this TCR beta chain was determined in a study of response to subunit inactivated influenza vaccine. A single record per CDR3 protein comes from TCRdb applying MiXCR to the RT-PCR reads. The repertoire has 500,000 to 600,000 distinct CDR3 sequences, roughly 12% of them found once; the top ten carry about a tenth. General study findings and limits: The authors proposed limited new T cell recruitment per seasonal influenza vaccination.

CDR3 length: 18 amino acids. Germline V gene data show CDR1 as SGHDN and CDR2 as FVKESK. The junction had 9 bases not matched to a gene; V was cut back by 0 bases and J by 1 base. This clonotype came up a few times. Its antigen remains unidentified. The chain recombines TRBV14 with TRBJ2-5, with 9 bases aligning to TRBD2. The material sequenced was PBMCs from blood, taken on the day of vaccination. The TCR comes from a man aged 45 to 65 who received an inactivated influenza vaccine. The CDR3 spells CASSQDYSTSGLQETQYF. CDR3 DNA sequence: TGTGCCAGCAGCCAAGATTACTCGACTAGCGGACTCCAAGAGACCCAGTACTTC.